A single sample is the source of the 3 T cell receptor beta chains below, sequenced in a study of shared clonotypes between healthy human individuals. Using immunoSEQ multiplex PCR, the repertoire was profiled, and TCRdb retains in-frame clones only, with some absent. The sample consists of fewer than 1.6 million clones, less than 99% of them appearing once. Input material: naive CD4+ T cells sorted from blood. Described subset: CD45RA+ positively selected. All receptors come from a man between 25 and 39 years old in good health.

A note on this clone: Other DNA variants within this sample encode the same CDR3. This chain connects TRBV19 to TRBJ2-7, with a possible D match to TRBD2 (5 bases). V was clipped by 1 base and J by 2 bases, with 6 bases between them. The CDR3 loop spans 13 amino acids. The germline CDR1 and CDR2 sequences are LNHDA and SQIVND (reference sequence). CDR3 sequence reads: CASSIAGAYEQYF. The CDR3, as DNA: TGTGCCAGTAGTATAGCCGGGGCCTACGAGCAGTACTTC.

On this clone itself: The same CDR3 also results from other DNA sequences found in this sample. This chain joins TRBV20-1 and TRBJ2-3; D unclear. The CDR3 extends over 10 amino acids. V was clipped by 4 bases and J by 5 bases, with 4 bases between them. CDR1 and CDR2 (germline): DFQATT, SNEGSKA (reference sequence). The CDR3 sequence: CSAKLDTQYF. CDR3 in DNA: TGCAGTGCTAAACTAGATACGCAGTATTTT.

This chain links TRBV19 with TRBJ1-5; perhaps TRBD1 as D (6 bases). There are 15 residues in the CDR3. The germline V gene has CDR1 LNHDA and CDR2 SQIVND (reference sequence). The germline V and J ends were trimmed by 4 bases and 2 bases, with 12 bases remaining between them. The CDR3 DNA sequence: TGTGCCAGTAGTACCCCAGGGGCGGGCAATCAGCCCCAGCATTTT. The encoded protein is CASSTPGAGNQPQHF.